Reported below is one T cell receptor (beta chain). The data were obtained in a study of cytotoxic CD8 clonotypes in ibrutinib-treated CLL. The wider study: There were 11 relapsed/refractory patients and about 15 treatment-naive patients, and around 17 were IGHV unmutated.

Germline V gene lookup returns CDR1 SGHTA and CDR2 FQGTGA. V lost 3 bases, J lost 4 bases, and 9 bases stayed unmatched. The CDR3 spans 16 residues. The table came from immunoSEQ multiplex PCR; TCRdb's copy has only in-frame clones and leaves some out. The table includes tens of thousands of clones, approximately 90% detected once. This clonotype was obtained from a human donor with chronic lymphocytic leukemia. This sample comprised PBMCs, obtained after 12 months of ibrutinib treatment. The chain combines TRBV7-3 with TRBJ1-1; 9 nucleotides line up with TRBD1. The CDR3 loop reads CASSFSGQGGGTEAFF. The CDR3 nucleotides are TGTGCCAGCAGCTTCTCGGGACAGGGAGGGGGCACTGAAGCTTTCTTT.